This T cell receptor (beta chain) was profiled in a study of response to subunit inactivated influenza vaccine. Study-level results: Authors suggested seasonal influenza vaccinations each recruit few new T cells.

As to this clonotype: Its antigen remains unknown.

One entry per CDR3 protein results from TCRdb running MiXCR on the RT-PCR reads. The table lists about 500,000 distinct CDR3 sequences, about 17% of them singletons. Germline trimming cut 7 bases from V and 5 bases from J; bases unmatched to any gene: 7. This CDR3 has 13 amino acids. This rearrangement joins TRBV12-3 or TRBV12-4 to TRBJ2-5; TRBD2 matches at 7 bases. The receptor comes from a man aged 50 to 75 who received an inactivated influenza vaccine. Sequencing was performed on CD4+ T cells sorted from PBMCs, taken less than 30 months after vaccination. The CDR3, as DNA: TGTGCCAGCACCTTGGGAGGGTCCGAGACCCAGTACTTC. Translating it yields CASTLGGSETQYF.